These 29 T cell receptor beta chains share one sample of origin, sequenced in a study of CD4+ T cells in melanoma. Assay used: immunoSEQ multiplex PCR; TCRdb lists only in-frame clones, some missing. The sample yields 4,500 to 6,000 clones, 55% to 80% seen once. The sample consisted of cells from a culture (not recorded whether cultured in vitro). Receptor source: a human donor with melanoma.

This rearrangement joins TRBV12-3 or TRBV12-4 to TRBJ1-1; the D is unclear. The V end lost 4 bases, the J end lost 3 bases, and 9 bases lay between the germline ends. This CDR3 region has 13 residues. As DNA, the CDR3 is TGTGCCAGCAGTTATTTGCGAGACACTGAAGCTTTCTTT. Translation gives CASSYLRDTEAFF.

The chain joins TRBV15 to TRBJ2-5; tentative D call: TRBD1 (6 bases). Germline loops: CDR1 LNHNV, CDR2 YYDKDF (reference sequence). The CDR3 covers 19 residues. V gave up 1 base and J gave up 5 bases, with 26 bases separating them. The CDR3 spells CATSRGPTEKGGSKETQYF. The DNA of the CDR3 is TGTGCCACCAGCAGAGGTCCTACGGAAAAAGGGGGTTCTAAGGAGACCCAGTACTTC.

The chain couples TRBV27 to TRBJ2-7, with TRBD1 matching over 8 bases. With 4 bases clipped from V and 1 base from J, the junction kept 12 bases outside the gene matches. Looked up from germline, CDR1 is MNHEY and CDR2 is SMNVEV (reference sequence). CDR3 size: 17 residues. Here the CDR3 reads CASSSRSGTGVSYEQYF. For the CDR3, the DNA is TGTGCCAGCAGTTCGCGATCCGGGACAGGAGTGTCCTACGAGCAGTACTTC.

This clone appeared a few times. In DNA form, the CDR3 reads TGTGCCAGTAGTGAGACAGGTGGAAACACCATATATTTT. Its protein product is CASSETGGNTIYF. The chain joins TRBV19 to TRBJ1-3; D possibly corresponds to TRBD1 (6 bases). Trimming took off 5 bases at V and 3 bases at J, with 8 bases between the two ends. Germline loops: CDR1 LNHDA, CDR2 SQIVND (reference sequence). The CDR3 is 13 residues long.

The CDR3 DNA follows: TGCAGCGTAGAACGGGGGGCCGGGGAGCTGTTTTTT. Translating it yields CSVERGAGELFF. This chain connects TRBV29-1 to TRBJ2-2, with TRBD2 matching 7 bases. Trimming removed 6 bases from V and 6 bases from J; junction bases left unmatched: 4. The CDR3 contains 12 residues. The V gene's germline CDR1 is SQVTM and CDR2 ANQGSEA.

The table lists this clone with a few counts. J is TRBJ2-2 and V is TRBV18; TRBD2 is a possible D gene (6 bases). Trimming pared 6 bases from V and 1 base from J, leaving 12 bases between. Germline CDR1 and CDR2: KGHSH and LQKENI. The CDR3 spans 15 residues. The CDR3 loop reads CASSPGLQNTGELFF. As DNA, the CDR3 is TGTGCCAGCTCGCCGGGACTGCAGAACACCGGGGAGCTGTTTTTT.

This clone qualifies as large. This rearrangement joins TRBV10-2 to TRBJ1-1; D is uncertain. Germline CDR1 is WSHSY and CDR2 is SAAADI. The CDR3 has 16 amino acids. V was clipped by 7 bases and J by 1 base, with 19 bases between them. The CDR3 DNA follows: TGCGCCAGCATTTGGGCGGTTGGGGATCCGAACACTGAAGCTTTCTTT. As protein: CASIWAVGDPNTEAFF.

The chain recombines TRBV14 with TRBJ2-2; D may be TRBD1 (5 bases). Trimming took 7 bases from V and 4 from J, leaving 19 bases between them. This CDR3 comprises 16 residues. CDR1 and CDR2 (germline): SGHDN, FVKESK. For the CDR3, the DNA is TGTGCCAGCACCTCATCGTGGGGCAGTGCCACCGGGGAGCTGTTTTTT. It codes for CASTSSWGSATGELFF.

CDR3 DNA sequence: TGTGCCAGCAGCGTTAAAAGGTCAGGGGGGCTCTACAATGAGCAGTTCTTC. Amino acid sequence: CASSVKRSGGLYNEQFF. This sequence joins TRBV9 and TRBJ2-1, with D perhaps TRBD1 (7 bases). Germline loops: CDR1 SGDLS, CDR2 YYNGEE. This CDR3 spans 17 amino acids. V gave up 2 bases and J gave up 3 bases, with 18 bases separating them.

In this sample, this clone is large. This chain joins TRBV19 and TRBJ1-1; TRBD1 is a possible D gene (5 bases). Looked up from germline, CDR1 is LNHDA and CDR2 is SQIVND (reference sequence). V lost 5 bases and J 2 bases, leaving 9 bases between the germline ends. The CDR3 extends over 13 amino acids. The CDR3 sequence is CASSVQVNTEAFF. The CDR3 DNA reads TGTGCCAGTAGTGTACAGGTAAACACTGAAGCTTTCTTT.

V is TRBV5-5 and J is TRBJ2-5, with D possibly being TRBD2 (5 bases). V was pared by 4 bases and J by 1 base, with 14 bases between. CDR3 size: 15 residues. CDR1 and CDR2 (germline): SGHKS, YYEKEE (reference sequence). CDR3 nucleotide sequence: TGTGCCAGCAGCCCGAGGGAAGTGGTCCAAGAGACCCAGTACTTC. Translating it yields CASSPREVVQETQYF.

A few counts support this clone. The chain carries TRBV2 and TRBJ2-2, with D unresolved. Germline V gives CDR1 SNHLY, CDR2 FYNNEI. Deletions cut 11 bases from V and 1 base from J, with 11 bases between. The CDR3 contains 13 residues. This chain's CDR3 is CAGQRENTGELFF. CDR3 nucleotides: TGTGCCGGCCAAAGAGAGAACACCGGGGAGCTGTTTTTT.

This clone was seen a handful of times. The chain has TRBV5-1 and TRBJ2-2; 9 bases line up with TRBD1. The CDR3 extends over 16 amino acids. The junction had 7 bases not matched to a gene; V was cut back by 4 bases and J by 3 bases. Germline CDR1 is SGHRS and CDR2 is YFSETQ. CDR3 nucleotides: TGCGCCAGCAGCCAGGACAGGGGCCAGTACACCGGGGAGCTGTTTTTT. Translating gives CASSQDRGQYTGELFF.

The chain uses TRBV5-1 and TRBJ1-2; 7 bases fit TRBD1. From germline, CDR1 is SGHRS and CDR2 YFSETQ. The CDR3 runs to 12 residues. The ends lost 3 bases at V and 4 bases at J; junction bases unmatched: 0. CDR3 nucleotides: TGCGCCAGCAGCTCAGGGGGCTATGGCTACACCTTC. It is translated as CASSSGGYGYTF. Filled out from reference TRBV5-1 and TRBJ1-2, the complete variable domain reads KAGVTQTPRYLIKTRGQQVTLSCSPISGHRSVSWYQQTPGQGLQFLFEYFSETQRNKGNFPGRFSGRQFSNSRSEMNVSTLELGDSALYLCASSSGGYGYTFGSGTRLTVV.

The CDR3 DNA reads as TGCGCCAGCAGCGCACAGGGAAGTAAGGCAGATACGCAGTATTTT. Translating it yields CASSAQGSKADTQYF. The chain employs TRBV5-1 and TRBJ2-3; a possible D gene is TRBD1 (6 bases). The V and J ends lost 4 bases and 4 bases respectively, with 16 bases between them. The CDR3 totals 15 residues. Germline CDR1 SGHRS, CDR2 YFSETQ. The entire variable domain, with the rest obtained from reference TRBV5-1 and TRBJ2-3, is as follows: KAGVTQTPRYLIKTRGQQVTLSCSPISGHRSVSWYQQTPGQGLQFLFEYFSETQRNKGNFPGRFSGRQFSNSRSEMNVSTLELGDSALYLCASSAQGSKADTQYFGPGTRLTVL.

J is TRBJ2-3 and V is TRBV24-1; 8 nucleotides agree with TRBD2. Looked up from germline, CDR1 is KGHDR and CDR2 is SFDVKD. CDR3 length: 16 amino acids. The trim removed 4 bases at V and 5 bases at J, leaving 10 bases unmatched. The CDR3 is CATSEPGGHLVDTQYF. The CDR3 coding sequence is TGTGCCACCAGTGAACCGGGGGGGCATTTAGTAGATACGCAGTATTTT.

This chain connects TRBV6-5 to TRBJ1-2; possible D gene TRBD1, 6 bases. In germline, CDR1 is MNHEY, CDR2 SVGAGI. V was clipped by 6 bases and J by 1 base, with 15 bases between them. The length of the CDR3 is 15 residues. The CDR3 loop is CASRKQGRGNYGYTF. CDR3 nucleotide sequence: TGTGCCAGCAGGAAACAGGGAAGGGGTAACTATGGCTACACCTTC.

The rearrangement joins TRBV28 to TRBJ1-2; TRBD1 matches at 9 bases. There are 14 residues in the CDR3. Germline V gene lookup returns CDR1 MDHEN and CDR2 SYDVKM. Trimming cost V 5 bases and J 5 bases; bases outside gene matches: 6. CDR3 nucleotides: TGTGCCAGCAGTGCCGGGACAGGGCCTTATGGCTACACCTTC. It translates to CASSAGTGPYGYTF.

For the CDR3, the DNA is TGTGCCAGCAGTTCCCGTACCGGGACTAGCGGGGGAGGATACGAGCAGTACTTC. This gives the protein CASSSRTGTSGGGYEQYF. The rearrangement links TRBV27 to TRBJ2-7; TRBD2 matches 14 bases. The CDR3 sequence is 18 residues long. V was clipped by 4 bases and J by 4 bases; unmatched bases: 12. Germline assignment: CDR1 MNHEY and CDR2 SMNVEV (reference sequence).

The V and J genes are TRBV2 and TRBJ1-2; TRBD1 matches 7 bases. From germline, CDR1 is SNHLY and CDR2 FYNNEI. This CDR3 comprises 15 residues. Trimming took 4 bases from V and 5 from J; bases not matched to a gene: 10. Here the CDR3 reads CASSVGRGGAYGYTF. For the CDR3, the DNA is TGTGCCAGCAGTGTAGGGAGAGGGGGCGCATATGGCTACACCTTC.

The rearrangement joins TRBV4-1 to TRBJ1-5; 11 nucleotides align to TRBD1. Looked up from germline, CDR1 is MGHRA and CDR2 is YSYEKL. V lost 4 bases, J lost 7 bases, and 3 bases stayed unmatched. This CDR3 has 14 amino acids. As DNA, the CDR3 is TGCGCCAGCAGCCGGGACAGGGGGGAACAGCCCCAGCATTTT. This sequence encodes CASSRDRGEQPQHF.

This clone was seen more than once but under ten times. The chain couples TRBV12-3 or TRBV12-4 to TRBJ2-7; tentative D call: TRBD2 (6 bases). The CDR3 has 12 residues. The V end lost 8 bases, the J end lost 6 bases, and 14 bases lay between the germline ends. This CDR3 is CASGQGLGEQYF. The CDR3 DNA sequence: TGTGCCAGCGGGCAGGGACTTGGCGAGCAGTACTTC.

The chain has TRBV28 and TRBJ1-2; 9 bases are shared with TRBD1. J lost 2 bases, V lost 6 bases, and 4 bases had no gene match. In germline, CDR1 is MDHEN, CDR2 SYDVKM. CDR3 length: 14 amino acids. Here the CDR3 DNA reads TGTGCCAGCAGCCTCGGGACAGGGAACTATGGCTACACCTTC. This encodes CASSLGTGNYGYTF.

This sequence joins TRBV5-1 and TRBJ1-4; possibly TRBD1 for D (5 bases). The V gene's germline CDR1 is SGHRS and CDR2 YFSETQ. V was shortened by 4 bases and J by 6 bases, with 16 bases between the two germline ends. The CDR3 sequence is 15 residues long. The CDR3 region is CASSRNSPGDEKLFF. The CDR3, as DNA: TGCGCCAGCAGCCGCAACAGTCCGGGGGATGAAAAACTGTTTTTT. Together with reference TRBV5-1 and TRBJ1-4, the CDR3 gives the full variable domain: KAGVTQTPRYLIKTRGQQVTLSCSPISGHRSVSWYQQTPGQGLQFLFEYFSETQRNKGNFPGRFSGRQFSNSRSEMNVSTLELGDSALYLCASSRNSPGDEKLFFGSGTQLSVL.

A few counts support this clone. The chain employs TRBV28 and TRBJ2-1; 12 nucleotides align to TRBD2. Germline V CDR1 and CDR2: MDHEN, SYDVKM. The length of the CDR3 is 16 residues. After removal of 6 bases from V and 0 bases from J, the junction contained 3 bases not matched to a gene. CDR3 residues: CASSLAGGSSYNEQFF. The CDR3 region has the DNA TGTGCCAGCAGCCTAGCGGGGGGGAGCTCCTACAATGAGCAGTTCTTC.

The CDR3 loop reads CASSSPGGPTYEQYF. DNA of the CDR3: TGTGCCAGCAGCAGTCCCGGGGGGCCAACCTACGAGCAGTACTTC. V usage is TRBV13 and J usage is TRBJ2-7, with a tentative D call TRBD2 (7 bases). The germline V gene encodes CDR1 PRHDT and CDR2 FYEKMQ (reference sequence). The CDR3 extends over 15 amino acids. Trimming removed 5 bases at V and 2 bases at J, with 16 bases between.

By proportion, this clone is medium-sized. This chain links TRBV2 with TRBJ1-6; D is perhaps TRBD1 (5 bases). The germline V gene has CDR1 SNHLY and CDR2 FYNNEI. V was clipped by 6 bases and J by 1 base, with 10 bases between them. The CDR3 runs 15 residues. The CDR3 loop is CASRLQGSYNSPLHF. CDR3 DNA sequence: TGTGCCAGCAGACTCCAGGGTTCCTATAATTCACCCCTCCACTTT.

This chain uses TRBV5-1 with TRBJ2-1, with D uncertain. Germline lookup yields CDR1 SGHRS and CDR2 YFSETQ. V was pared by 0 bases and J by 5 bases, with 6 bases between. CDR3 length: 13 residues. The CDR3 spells CASSLVQDNEQFF. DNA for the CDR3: TGCGCCAGCAGCTTGGTTCAGGACAATGAGCAGTTCTTC.

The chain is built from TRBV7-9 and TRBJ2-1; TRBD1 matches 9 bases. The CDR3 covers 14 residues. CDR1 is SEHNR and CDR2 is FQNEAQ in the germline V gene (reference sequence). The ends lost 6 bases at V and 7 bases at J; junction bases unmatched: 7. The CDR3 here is CASRPGQGKNEQFF. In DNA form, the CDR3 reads TGTGCCAGCAGACCGGGACAGGGCAAAAATGAGCAGTTCTTC. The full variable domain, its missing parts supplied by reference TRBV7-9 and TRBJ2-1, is DTGVSQNPRHKITKRGQNVTFRCDPISEHNRLYWYRQTLGQGPEFLTYFQNEAQLEKSRLLSDRFSAERPKGSFSTLEIQRTEQGDSAMYLCASRPGQGKNEQFFGPGTRLTVL.